This T cell receptor beta chain is from a study of blood T cell repertoires in COVID-19. The V gene end was trimmed by 8 bases and the J gene end by 1 base; junction bases not matched to a gene: 5. The CDR3 consists of 13 residues. Looked up from germline, CDR1 is SGHRS and CDR2 is YFSETQ. Sequenced by immunoSEQ multiplex PCR; TCRdb stores in-frame clones only, minus some. This sample has about 180,000 clones, with approximately 85% found just once. The J gene is TRBJ1-2, the V gene TRBV5-1, with TRBD1 identical over 7 bases. Specimen: peripheral blood. The sequence was obtained from a woman aged 80 or over with acute or convalescent COVID-19. The DNA of the CDR3 is TGCGCCAGTAGGACAGGTGATAACTATGGCTACACCTTC. This codes for CASRTGDNYGYTF.